This TCR beta chain emerged from a study of early T cells in non-severe SARS-CoV-2 infection. This clonotype was seen ten or more times. This CDR3 is built from 13 residues. J was trimmed by 9 bases and V by 1 base; bases with no gene match: 2. Germline V gene sequence: CDR1 MGHRA, CDR2 YSYEKL. The TCR library protocol attached unique molecular identifiers to the individual cDNA molecules. MiXCR, applied by TCRdb to the 5' RACE reads, yields one record per CDR3 protein. The table includes some 57,000 distinct CDR3 sequences, 9.5% to 14% detected once. This TCR was recovered from an adult who was a healthcare worker with PCR-confirmed SARS-CoV-2 infection or an uninfected control (not recorded which). This rearrangement joins TRBV4-1 to TRBJ2-1; 8 nucleotides match TRBD2. Sequenced input: whole blood. CDR3 in amino acids: CASSQGLASEQFF. CDR3 DNA: TGCGCCAGCAGCCAAGGACTAGCGAGTGAGCAGTTCTTC.